These T cell receptor beta chains were read from a single sample in a study of neurological immune-mediated disorders. MiXCR was run by TCRdb on the 5' RACE reads, yielding one entry per CDR3 protein. The data contain 65,000 to 75,000 distinct CDR3 sequences, 5.2% of them seen just once; the ten biggest clones take up 5.6%. Input material: PBMCs. These receptors originate from a human donor with multiple sclerosis. The donor label of this sample is uncertain. Each CDR3 is given with its conserved first and last residue. A D gene is named only where the DNA matches it firmly. Clone sizes are given selectively: once, few, many, or a class where the clone is expanded.

size,D,J,V,CDR3,DNA
many,NA,TRBJ2-1,TRBV5-1,CASSSTGDGNEQFF,TGCGCCAGCAGCTCGACAGGAGATGGCAATGAGCAGTTCTTC
many,NA,TRBJ2-1,TRBV15,CATSRDIDEQFF,TGTGCCACCAGCAGAGATATAGATGAGCAGTTCTTC
many,TRBD1,TRBJ2-6,TRBV5-6,CASSRTGVRSGANVLTF,TGTGCCAGCAGCCGGACAGGGGTCCGCTCTGGGGCCAACGTCCTGACTTTC
NA,TRBD1,TRBJ1-2,TRBV5-4,CASKSGTGIFHGYTF,TGTGCCAGCAAGTCCGGGACAGGGATATTCCATGGCTACACCTTC
NA,NA,TRBJ2-3,TRBV29-1,CSVRTDTQYF,TGCAGCGTACGCACAGATACGCAGTATTTT
many,NA,TRBJ1-2,TRBV29-1,CSVAGGNYGYTF,TGCAGCGTTGCAGGAGGGAACTATGGCTACACCTTC
many,NA,TRBJ1-2,TRBV20-1,CSARGGPNYGYTF,TGCAGTGCTAGAGGGGGGCCTAACTATGGCTACACCTTC
many,NA,TRBJ2-1,TRBV5-6,CASSFGTPANEQFF,TGTGCCAGCAGCTTCGGGACCCCGGCCAATGAGCAGTTCTTC
many,TRBD1,TRBJ1-3,TRBV20-1,CSAIPQDRAGNTIYF,TGCAGTGCCATTCCCCAGGACAGGGCTGGAAACACCATATATTTT
NA,NA,TRBJ2-1,TRBV5-1,CASSIRTIRSYNEQFF,TGCGCCAGCAGCATCCGGACTATTAGGTCCTACAATGAGCAGTTCTTC
many,NA,TRBJ2-1,TRBV7-3,CASSRHQDRMGREQFF,TGTGCCAGCAGCCGTCACCAGGACAGAATGGGGCGGGAGCAGTTCTTC
many,TRBD2,TRBJ2-7,TRBV10-2,CATRGGAEQYF,TGCGCCACTCGCGGGGGGGCCGAGCAGTACTTC
many,NA,TRBJ2-5,TRBV5-1,CASSTPGETQYF,TGCGCCAGCAGCACGCCCGGGGAGACCCAGTACTTC
NA,TRBD1,TRBJ2-7,TRBV5-1,CASSETGAYEQYF,TGCGCCAGCAGTGAGACAGGGGCCTACGAGCAGTACTTC